The sequence of this TCR beta chain was determined in a study of T cells in Graves' hyperthyroidism and ophthalmopathy. Study-wide results and limits: Most clonotypes that expanded in the thyroid above 0.001 also showed up in blood. Classification by a 13 V-J model distinguished ophthalmopathy from stable hyperthyroidism.

A lack of ophthalmopathy progression within 18 months defined stable Graves' hyperthyroidism. Amplification of TCR beta CDR3 regions used RNA as the template. When the TCR CDR3 underwent first-round RT-PCR, the HTBI primer set was used. One entry per CDR3 protein results from TCRdb running MiXCR on the multiplex PCR reads. The data contain some 740,000 distinct CDR3 sequences, 13% to 15% of them singletons. The CDR3 loop spans 14 amino acids. V was pared by 6 bases and J by 4 bases, with 14 bases between. Germline CDR1 reads MNHNS; CDR2 reads SASEGT. This clonotype came up many times. Its antigen is currently unknown.

The J gene is TRBJ2-3, the V gene TRBV6-1; tentatively, D is TRBD1 or TRBD2 (5 bases each). This sequence was found in a woman between 18 and 30 years old with Graves' hyperthyroidism. The sample consisted of blood. CDR3 DNA sequence: TGTGCCAGCAGCAGCCGGGACCCCTCAGATACGCAGTATTTT. As protein: CASSSRDPSDTQYF.